Listed here are 8 T cell receptor beta chains from one sample, sequenced in a study of blood T cell repertoires in COVID-19. The assay was immunoSEQ multiplex PCR, and TCRdb's table has in-frame clones only and misses some. In the table there are under 150,000 clones, 88% of which are singletons. The specimen was peripheral blood. The receptors come from a man aged 45-60 years with acute or convalescent COVID-19.

The chain uses TRBV14 and TRBJ1-1, with D possibly matching TRBD1 (5 bases). In germline, CDR1 is SGHDN, CDR2 FVKESK. Trimming took off 4 bases at V and 1 base at J, with 7 bases between the two ends. CDR3 length equals 13 residues. CDR3 loop: CASSRQRNTEAFF. The CDR3 DNA reads TGTGCCAGCAGCCGACAGAGGAACACTGAAGCTTTCTTT.

The chain employs TRBV6-2 or TRBV6-3 and TRBJ1-1, with 10 bases that match TRBD1. The CDR3 runs 13 residues. After removal of 5 bases from V and 5 bases from J, the junction contained 2 bases not matched to a gene. Germline CDR1 is MNHEY and CDR2 is SVGEGT. The CDR3 loop is CASSRQGATEAFF. The CDR3 nucleotides are TGTGCCAGCAGTAGACAGGGGGCGACTGAAGCTTTCTTT.

This clone was recorded once. The chain recombines TRBV7-8 with TRBJ2-7; 10 positions agree with TRBD1. The CDR3 runs to 16 residues. Germline V gene lookup returns CDR1 SGHVS and CDR2 FQNEAQ. Losses at the gene ends were 5 bases for V and 5 bases for J; bases not matched to a gene: 12. This CDR3 is CASSHRTGTGVHEQYF. The CDR3, as DNA: TGTGCCAGCAGCCATAGAACCGGGACAGGGGTTCACGAGCAGTACTTC.

The V and J genes are TRBV12-3 or TRBV12-4 and TRBJ1-2; TRBD1 is a possible D gene (5 bases). The CDR3 extends over 13 amino acids. V lost 5 bases, J lost 8 bases, and 15 bases lay in between. CDR3 residues: CASSPRPNRGYTF. The CDR3 nucleotides are TGTGCCAGCAGTCCACGACCTAACAGGGGCTACACCTTC.

The chain uses TRBV25-1 and TRBJ2-6; 10 positions agree with TRBD1. V lost 5 bases and J lost 4; bases outside the gene matches: 5. This CDR3 contains 16 residues. Germline V gene data show CDR1 as MGHDK and CDR2 as SYGVNS. The CDR3 nucleotides are TGTGCCAGCAGTAAGGACAGGGGGTCCGGGGCCAACGTCCTGACTTTC. Its protein is CASSKDRGSGANVLTF.

The chain links TRBV6-4 to TRBJ1-1; 11 bases map to TRBD1. CDR1 MRHNA and CDR2 SNTAGT come from the germline V gene. V shed 4 bases, J shed 4 bases, and the junction held 2 bases outside the gene matches. This CDR3 has 14 residues. The CDR3 region has the DNA TGTGCCAGCAGTGCGGGACAGGGGGGCACTGAAGCTTTCTTT. Amino acid sequence: CASSAGQGGTEAFF.

The chain combines TRBV21-1 with TRBJ2-3; the table's D call TRBD1 went unverified against the DNA. TRBV21-1 represents a pseudogene. The CDR3 loop spans 17 amino acids. The CDR3 sequence is CASRGLRDRSSTDTQYF. CDR3 bases: TGTGCCAGCAGAGGACTCCGGGACAGGTCTAGCACAGATACGCAGTATTTT.

This rearrangement joins TRBV10-3 to TRBJ1-2; 7 bases agree with TRBD1. With 2 bases clipped from V and 2 bases from J, the junction kept 2 bases outside the gene matches. Germline V CDR1 and CDR2: ENHRY, SYGVKD. The CDR3 is 14 residues long. Here the CDR3 reads CAISETTGNYGYTF. CDR3 DNA sequence: TGTGCCATCAGTGAGACGACAGGGAACTATGGCTACACCTTC.